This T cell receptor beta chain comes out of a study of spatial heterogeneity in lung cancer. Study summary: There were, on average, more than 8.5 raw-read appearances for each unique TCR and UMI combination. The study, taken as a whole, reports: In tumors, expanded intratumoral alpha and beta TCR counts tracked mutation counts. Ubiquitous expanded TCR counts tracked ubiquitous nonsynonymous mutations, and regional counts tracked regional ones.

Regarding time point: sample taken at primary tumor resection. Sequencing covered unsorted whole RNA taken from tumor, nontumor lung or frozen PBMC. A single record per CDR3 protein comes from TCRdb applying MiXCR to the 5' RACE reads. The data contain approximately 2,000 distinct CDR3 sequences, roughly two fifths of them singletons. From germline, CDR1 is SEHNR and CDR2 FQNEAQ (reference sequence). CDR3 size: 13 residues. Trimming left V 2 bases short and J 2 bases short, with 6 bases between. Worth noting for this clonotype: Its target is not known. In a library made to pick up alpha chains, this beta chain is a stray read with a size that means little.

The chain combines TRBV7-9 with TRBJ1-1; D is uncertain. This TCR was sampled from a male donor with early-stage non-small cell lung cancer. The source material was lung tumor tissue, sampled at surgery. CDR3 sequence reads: CASSLQENTEAFF. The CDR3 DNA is TGTGCCAGCAGCTTACAGGAAAACACTGAAGCTTTCTTT.